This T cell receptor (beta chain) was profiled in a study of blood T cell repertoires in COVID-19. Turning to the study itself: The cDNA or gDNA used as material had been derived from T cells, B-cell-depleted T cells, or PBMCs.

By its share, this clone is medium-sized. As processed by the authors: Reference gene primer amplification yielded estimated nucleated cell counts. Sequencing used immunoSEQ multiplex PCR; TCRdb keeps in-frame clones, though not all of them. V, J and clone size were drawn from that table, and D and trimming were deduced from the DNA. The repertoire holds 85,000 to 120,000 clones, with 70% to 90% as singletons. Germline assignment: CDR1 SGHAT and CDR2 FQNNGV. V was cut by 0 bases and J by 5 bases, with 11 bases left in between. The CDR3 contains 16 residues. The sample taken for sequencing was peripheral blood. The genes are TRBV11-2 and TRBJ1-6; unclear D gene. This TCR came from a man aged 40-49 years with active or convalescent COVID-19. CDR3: CASSLDGGRNNSPLHF. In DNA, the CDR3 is TGTGCCAGCAGCTTAGATGGTGGGAGGAATAATTCACCCCTCCACTTT.